This TCR beta chain was observed in a study of OX40 agonist ivuxolimab in advanced cancers. Looking at the study overall: Ivuxolimab doses were 0.01, 0.1, 0.3, 1.5, 3 or 10 mg/kg every 2 weeks. Findings of the study overall: Dosing at 0.1 to 3.0 mg/kg was accompanied by clonal expansion of CD4+ and CD8+ blood T cells by week 6.

V lost 2 bases and J lost 7, with 6 bases in between. This CDR3 has 13 residues. CDR1 and CDR2 from the germline V gene are SNHLY and FYNNEI. As to this clone: The antigen remains undetermined.

Profiling relied on immunoSEQ multiplex PCR, and the TCRdb table lists in-frame clones only, not all of them. The table shows 25,000 to 30,000 clones, with 86% occurring only once. Sample: CD4+ or CD8+ T cells sorted from blood, taken in a trial of the OX40 agonist ivuxolimab. The chain joins TRBV2 to TRBJ1-6; D remains ambiguous. The clonotype comes from an adult with an advanced solid tumor such as melanoma, head and neck, liver or kidney cancer. In DNA form, the CDR3 reads TGTGCCAGCAGTGAAATAGGGAATTCACCCCTCCACTTT. Amino acid sequence: CASSEIGNSPLHF.